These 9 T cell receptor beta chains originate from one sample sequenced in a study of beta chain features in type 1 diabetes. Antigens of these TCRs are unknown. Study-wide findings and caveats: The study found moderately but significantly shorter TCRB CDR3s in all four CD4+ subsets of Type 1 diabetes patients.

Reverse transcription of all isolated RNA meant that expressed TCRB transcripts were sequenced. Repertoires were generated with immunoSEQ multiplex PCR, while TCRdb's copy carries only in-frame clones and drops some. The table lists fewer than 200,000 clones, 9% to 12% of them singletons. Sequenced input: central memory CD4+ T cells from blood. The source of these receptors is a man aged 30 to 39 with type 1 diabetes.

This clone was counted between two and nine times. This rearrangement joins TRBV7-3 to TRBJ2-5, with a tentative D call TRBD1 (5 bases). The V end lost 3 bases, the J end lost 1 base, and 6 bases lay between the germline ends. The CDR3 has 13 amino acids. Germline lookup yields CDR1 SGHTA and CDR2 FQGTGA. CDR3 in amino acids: CASSLTAQETQYF. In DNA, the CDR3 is TGTGCCAGCAGCTTGACAGCCCAAGAGACCCAGTACTTC.

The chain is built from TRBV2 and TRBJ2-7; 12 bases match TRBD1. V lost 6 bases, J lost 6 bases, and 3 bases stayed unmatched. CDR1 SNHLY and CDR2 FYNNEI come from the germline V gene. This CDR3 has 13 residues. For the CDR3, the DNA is TGTGCCAGCAGCCGGGACAGGGGGCGCGAGCAGTACTTC. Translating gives CASSRDRGREQYF.

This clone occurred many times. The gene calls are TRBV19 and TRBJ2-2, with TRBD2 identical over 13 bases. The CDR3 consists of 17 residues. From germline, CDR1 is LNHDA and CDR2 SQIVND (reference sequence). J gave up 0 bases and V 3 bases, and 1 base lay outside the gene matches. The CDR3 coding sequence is TGTGCCAGTAGTATGACTAGCGGGAGGCCGAACACCGGGGAGCTGTTTTTT. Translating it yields CASSMTSGRPNTGELFF. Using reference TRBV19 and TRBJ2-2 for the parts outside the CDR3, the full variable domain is DGGITQSPKYLFRKEGQNVTLSCEQNLNHDAMYWYRQDPGQGLRLIYYSQIVNDFQKGDIAEGYSVSREKKESFPLTVTSAQKNPTAFYLCASSMTSGRPNTGELFFGEGSRLTVL.

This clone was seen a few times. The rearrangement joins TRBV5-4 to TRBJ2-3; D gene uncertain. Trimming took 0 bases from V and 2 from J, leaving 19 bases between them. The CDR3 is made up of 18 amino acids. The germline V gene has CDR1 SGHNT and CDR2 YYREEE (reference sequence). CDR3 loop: CASSLDGFMAAHTDTQYF. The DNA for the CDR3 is TGTGCCAGCAGCTTGGACGGGTTCATGGCGGCACACACAGATACGCAGTATTTT.

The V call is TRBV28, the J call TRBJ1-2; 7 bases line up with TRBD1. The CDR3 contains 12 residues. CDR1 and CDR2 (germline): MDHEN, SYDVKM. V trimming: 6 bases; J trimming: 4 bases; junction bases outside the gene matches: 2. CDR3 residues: CASSRGAYGYTF. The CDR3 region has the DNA TGTGCCAGCAGCAGGGGGGCCTATGGCTACACCTTC.

The CDR3 loop reads CASSPGLAGLDNEQFF. CDR3 nucleotides: TGCGCCAGCAGCCCGGGACTAGCGGGCCTCGACAATGAGCAGTTCTTC. The chain has TRBV5-1 and TRBJ2-1; 12 bases map to TRBD2. The V and J ends lost 4 bases and 5 bases, in that order; junction bases with no gene match: 7. The CDR3 loop spans 16 amino acids. Germline CDR1 and CDR2: SGHRS and YFSETQ. Using reference TRBV5-1 and TRBJ2-1 for the parts outside the CDR3, the full variable domain is KAGVTQTPRYLIKTRGQQVTLSCSPISGHRSVSWYQQTPGQGLQFLFEYFSETQRNKGNFPGRFSGRQFSNSRSEMNVSTLELGDSALYLCASSPGLAGLDNEQFFGPGTRLTVL.

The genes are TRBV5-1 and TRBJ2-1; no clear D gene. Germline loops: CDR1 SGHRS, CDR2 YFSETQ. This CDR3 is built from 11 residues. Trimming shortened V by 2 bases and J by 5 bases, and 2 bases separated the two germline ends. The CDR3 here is CASSFDNEQFF. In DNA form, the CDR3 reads TGCGCCAGCAGCTTCGACAATGAGCAGTTCTTC.

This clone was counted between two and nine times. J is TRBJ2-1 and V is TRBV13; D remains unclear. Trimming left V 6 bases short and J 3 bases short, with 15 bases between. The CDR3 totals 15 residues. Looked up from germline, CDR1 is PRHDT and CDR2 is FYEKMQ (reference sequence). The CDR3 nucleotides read TGTGCCAGCAGTCCCTACCGCAGGTTCTACAATGAGCAGTTCTTC. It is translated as CASSPYRRFYNEQFF.

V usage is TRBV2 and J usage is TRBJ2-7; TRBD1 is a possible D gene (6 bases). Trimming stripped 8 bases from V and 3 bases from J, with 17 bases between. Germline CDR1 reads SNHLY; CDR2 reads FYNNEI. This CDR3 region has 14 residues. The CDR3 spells CASGPGQGIYEQYF. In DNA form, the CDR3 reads TGTGCCAGCGGCCCCGGCCAGGGGATCTACGAGCAGTACTTC. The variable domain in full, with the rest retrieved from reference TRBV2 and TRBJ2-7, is EPEVTQTPSHQVTQMGQEVILRCVPISNHLYFYWYRQILGQKVEFLVSFYNNEISEKSEIFDDQFSVERPDGSNFTLKIRSTKLEDSAMYFCASGPGQGIYEQYFGPGTRLTVT.